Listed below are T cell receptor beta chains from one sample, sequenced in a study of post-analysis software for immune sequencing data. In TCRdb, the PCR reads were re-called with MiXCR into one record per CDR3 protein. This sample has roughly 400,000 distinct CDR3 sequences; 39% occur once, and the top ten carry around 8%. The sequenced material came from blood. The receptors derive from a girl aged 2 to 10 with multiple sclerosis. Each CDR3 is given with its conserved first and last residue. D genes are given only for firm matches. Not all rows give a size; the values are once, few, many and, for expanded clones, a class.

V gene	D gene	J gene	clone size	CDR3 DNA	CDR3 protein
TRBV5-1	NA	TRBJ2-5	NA	TGCGCCAGCAGGGACAAGACCTACGAGCAGTACTTT	CASRDKTYEQYF
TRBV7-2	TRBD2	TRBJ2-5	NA	TGTGCCAGCAGCTCGGGACTAGCGGTGGAGACCCAGTACTTC	CASSSGLAVETQYF
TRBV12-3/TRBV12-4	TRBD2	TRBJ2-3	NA	TGTGCCAGCAGTTTGATCCCCGCTAGCGGGACTAGCACAGATACGCAGTATTTT	CASSLIPASGTSTDTQYF
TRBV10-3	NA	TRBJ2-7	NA	TGTGCCATCAGGGAATCCTACGAGCAGTACTTC	CAIRESYEQYF
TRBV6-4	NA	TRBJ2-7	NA	TGTGCCAGCAGTGACTGGGAGGACAGGTACTACGAGCAGTACTTC	CASSDWEDRYYEQYF
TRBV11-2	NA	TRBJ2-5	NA	TGTGCCAGCAGCTTAGTCGGACGGGGGGCGCAAGAGACCCAGTACTTC	CASSLVGRGAQETQYF
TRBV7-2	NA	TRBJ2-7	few	TGTGCCAGCAGTTTATACGTTCGGTACGAGCAGTACTTC	CASSLYVRYEQYF
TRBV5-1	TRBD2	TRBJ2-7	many	TGCGCCAGCAGCCCCCGAGCGGGAGTTAGGTACGAGCAGTACTTC	CASSPRAGVRYEQYF
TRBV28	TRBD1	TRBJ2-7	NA	TGTGCCAGCAGCCCTAGCCCCGACAGGGGGAGTTTTTCCTACGAGCAGTACTTC	CASSPSPDRGSFSYEQYF
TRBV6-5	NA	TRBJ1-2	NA	TGTGCCAGCAGTTACTCCGACAAGAATGGCTACACCTTC	CASSYSDKNGYTF
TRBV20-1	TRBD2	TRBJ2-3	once	TGCAGTGCTAGAGTCGGACTAGCGGGAGGGCGTCCAGATACGCAGTATTTT	CSARVGLAGGRPDTQYF
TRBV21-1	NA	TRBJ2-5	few	TGTGCCAGCAGCAAAAATTGGGGGGGAGAGACCCAGTACTTC	CASSKNWGGETQYF
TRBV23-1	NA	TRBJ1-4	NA	TGCGCCACCCTGCTCGAGGAAAAACTGTTTTTT	CATLLEEKLFF
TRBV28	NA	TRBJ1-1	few	TGTGCCAGCAGAAGCGAGGGCACTGAAGCTTTCTTT	CASRSEGTEAFF
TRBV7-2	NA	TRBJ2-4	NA	TGTGCCAGCAGCTATGGAGGGGTGGGCAAAAACATTCAGTACTTC	CASSYGGVGKNIQYF
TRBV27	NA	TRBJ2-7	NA	TGTGCCAGCAGTTTCGGCAGGATCTCCTACGAGCAGTACTTC	CASSFGRISYEQYF